These 29 T cell receptor beta chains came from one sample sequenced in a study of blood T cells in healthy people across ages. Primers used in a second PCR of about 7 to 12 cycles were a sample-barcoded 5' primer and a J-beta primer mix. TCRdb reprocessed the 5' RACE reads with MiXCR, giving one entry per CDR3 protein. The data show around 1.5 million distinct CDR3 sequences, roughly 32% seen once. Material for sequencing was blood. All receptors come from a woman in her twenties or thirties in good health.

This clonotype was recorded many times. The gene calls are TRBV29-1 and TRBJ2-7; TRBD1 matches at 9 bases. The CDR3 spans 14 residues. From germline, CDR1 is SQVTM and CDR2 ANQGSEA. With V trimmed by 7 bases and J by 3 bases, 10 bases remained unmatched. In nucleotides, the CDR3 is TGCAGCGCTGCGCCCGGGACAGGGTTCTACGAGCAGTACTTC. Protein: CSAAPGTGFYEQYF.

This clonotype was picked up a small number of times. The chain has TRBV29-1 and TRBJ2-2, with 7 bases aligning to TRBD2. The CDR3 extends over 18 amino acids. Germline V CDR1 and CDR2: SQVTM, ANQGSEA. J was trimmed by 1 base and V by 5 bases; bases with no gene match: 16. CDR3 region: CSVPIYRQRGKNTGELFF. CDR3 in DNA: TGCAGCGTTCCCATTTACCGCCAGCGGGGTAAGAACACCGGGGAGCTGTTTTTT.

Only a few counts were recorded for this clonotype. CDR3: CATSDFPTETQYF. For the CDR3, the DNA is TGTGCCACCAGTGATTTCCCGACCGAGACCCAGTACTTC. The chain employs TRBV24-1 and TRBJ2-5; D is unresolved. Trimming stripped 1 base from V and 5 bases from J, with 7 bases between. CDR3 length equals 13 residues. Germline loops: CDR1 KGHDR, CDR2 SFDVKD.

CDR3 sequence (DNA): TGTGCCAGCAGCGTAAGGACACACCATGAGCAGTTCTTC. It translates to CASSVRTHHEQFF. The chain has TRBV9 and TRBJ2-1; D may be TRBD1 (5 bases). Germline loops: CDR1 SGDLS, CDR2 YYNGEE. The CDR3 extends over 13 amino acids. Trimming removed 1 base from V and 8 bases from J, with 10 bases in between.

This clonotype was detected a few times. The chain couples TRBV12-3 or TRBV12-4 to TRBJ1-6; no firm D call. V dropped 1 base and J dropped 3 bases, with 10 bases sitting between them. The CDR3 loop spans 16 amino acids. For the CDR3, the DNA is TGTGCCAGCAGTTTAGGACGGCAGAACTATAATTCACCCCTCCACTTT. Translation: CASSLGRQNYNSPLHF.

A note on this clonotype: This may be a read error, as it is one base from a much larger clone. This chain links TRBV6-1 with TRBJ2-7; D remains unclear. CDR1 is MNHNS, CDR2 SASEGT, per germline. The germline V and J ends were trimmed by 3 bases and 2 bases, with 14 bases remaining between them. This CDR3 has 15 residues. In nucleotides, the CDR3 is TGTGCCAGCAGTGACCCGGTACATATTACCTACGAGCAGTACTTC. This gives the protein CASSDPVHITYEQYF.

This clonotype has just a few counts. The rearrangement links TRBV6-6 to TRBJ1-1; D remains unclear. The CDR3 sequence is 13 residues long. In germline, CDR1 is MNHNY, CDR2 SVGAGI (reference sequence). Trimming shortened V by 7 bases and J by 2 bases, and 11 bases separated the two germline ends. CDR3 in DNA: TGTGCCAGCACCTTCGGGAAAAACACTGAAGCTTTCTTT. It codes for CASTFGKNTEAFF.

The chain carries TRBV6-2 or TRBV6-3 and TRBJ2-5; TRBD1 might be the D (6 bases). This CDR3 contains 15 residues. In germline, CDR1 is MNHEY, CDR2 SVGEGT. With 0 bases removed from V and 2 bases from J, the gap between germline ends came to 10 bases. The CDR3 coding sequence is TGTGCCAGCAGTTACTCGGGGGCTCGACAAGAGACCCAGTACTTC. The encoded protein is CASSYSGARQETQYF.

The DNA of the CDR3 is TGTGCCAGCAGCTGGGGACTATGGGAGCGCGATGGGCAGTTCTTC. Translated: CASSWGLWERDGQFF. The chain joins TRBV7-9 to TRBJ2-1, with TRBD2 identical over 7 bases. The CDR3 covers 15 residues. Germline V gene data show CDR1 as SEHNR and CDR2 as FQNEAQ (reference sequence). After removal of 4 bases from V and 12 bases from J, the junction contained 15 bases not matched to a gene.

The rearrangement links TRBV3-1 to TRBJ1-2; no clear D. The CDR3 has 15 residues. The V end was cut by 3 bases, the J end by 8 bases, with 19 bases between. Germline assignment: CDR1 LGHDT and CDR2 YNNKEL (reference sequence). CDR3 sequence (DNA): TGTGCCAGCAGCCAGGAACGCTTAGTAGGCCCAGGCTACACCTTC. Encoded protein: CASSQERLVGPGYTF. The whole variable domain, filled in from reference TRBV3-1 and TRBJ1-2, reads DTAVSQTPKYLVTQMGNDKSIKCEQNLGHDTMYWYKQDSKKFLKIMFSYNNKELIINETVPNRFSPKSPDKAHLNLHINSLELGDSAVYFCASSQERLVGPGYTFGSGTRLTVV.

This chain links TRBV20-1 with TRBJ1-2; D gene uncertain. The germline CDR1 and CDR2 sequences are DFQATT and SNEGSKA (reference sequence). V was shortened by 0 bases and J by 2 bases, with 10 bases between the two germline ends. This CDR3 contains 14 residues. The CDR3 nucleotides read TGCAGTGCTAGAGACCCGGCAAGGAACTATGGCTACACCTTC. Translation gives CSARDPARNYGYTF.

The CDR3 spells CASSLGEAGIYETQYF. CDR3 coding DNA: TGTGCCAGCAGCTTAGGGGAGGCGGGAATATACGAGACCCAGTACTTC. The chain recombines TRBV13 with TRBJ2-5; possibly TRBD2 for D (6 bases). Germline V gene sequence: CDR1 PRHDT, CDR2 FYEKMQ (reference sequence). V dropped 0 bases and J dropped 5 bases, with 16 bases sitting between them. The CDR3 loop spans 16 amino acids.

The rearrangement joins TRBV30 to TRBJ2-5; D possibly corresponds to TRBD2 (6 bases). Trimming removed 2 bases at V and 1 base at J, with 14 bases between. Germline CDR1 GTSNPN, CDR2 SVGIG (reference sequence). The CDR3 extends over 15 amino acids. The CDR3 sequence is CAWSYPGDFQETQYF. The CDR3 region has the DNA TGTGCCTGGAGTTACCCTGGGGACTTCCAAGAGACCCAGTACTTC.

This chain uses TRBV20-1 with TRBJ2-7; either TRBD1 or TRBD2 may supply D (5 bases each). Trimming removed 5 bases from V and 1 base from J, with 12 bases in between. The germline gives CDR1 DFQATT, CDR2 SNEGSKA (reference sequence). The CDR3 totals 13 residues. The CDR3 sequence is CSAGGWRSYEQYF. In DNA, the CDR3 is TGCAGTGCTGGGGGATGGAGATCCTACGAGCAGTACTTC.

The genes are TRBV20-1 and TRBJ2-5, with D unclear. This CDR3 has 16 residues. Germline CDR1 DFQATT, CDR2 SNEGSKA (reference sequence). Trimming stripped 3 bases from V and 2 bases from J, with 19 bases between. CDR3 region: CSASALQFNKQETQYF. The DNA of the CDR3 is TGCAGTGCTAGTGCCCTACAGTTTAACAAGCAAGAGACCCAGTACTTC.

Only a few counts were recorded for this clonotype. The J gene is TRBJ2-7, the V gene TRBV10-3; 13 nucleotides line up with TRBD2. The CDR3 loop spans 13 amino acids. Germline-derived CDR1 and CDR2 are ENHRY and SYGVKD. Trimming at V came to 10 bases and at J to 3 bases, leaving 3 bases not matched to a gene. As DNA, the CDR3 is TGTGCCAGTGGGACTAGCGGGGTCTACGAGCAGTACTTC. The encoded protein is CASGTSGVYEQYF.

This clonotype was counted a few times. The chain couples TRBV4-1 to TRBJ2-3, with 8 positions matching TRBD1. The V segment lost 4 bases and the J segment 3 bases; nucleotides outside the gene matches: 9. The CDR3 length is 16 residues. The germline V gene encodes CDR1 MGHRA and CDR2 YSYEKL. The CDR3: CASSRLDRVGTDTQYF. The CDR3 DNA reads TGCGCCAGCAGCCGCCTGGACAGGGTTGGTACAGATACGCAGTATTTT.

The V call is TRBV12-3 or TRBV12-4, the J call TRBJ1-5; D is uncertain. The CDR3 totals 12 residues. Between the trimmed V and J ends, which lost 5 bases and 15 bases, there was a span of 17 bases. The chain's CDR3 is CASSPGRPGRHF. Written as DNA, the CDR3 is TGTGCCAGCAGTCCAGGACGTCCCGGTCGGCATTTT.

Points on this clonotype: This may come from a read error, since a much larger clone is one base off. The CDR3 nucleotides read TGTGCCAGCCGCCTCCCTGGGGATGAGCAGTTCTTC. This sequence encodes CASRLPGDEQFF. The chain employs TRBV28 and TRBJ2-1; D unresolved. The germline CDR1 and CDR2 sequences are MDHEN and SYDVKM. This CDR3 has 12 residues. Trimming shortened V by 8 bases and J by 8 bases, and 13 bases separated the two germline ends. Based on the CDR3 plus reference TRBV28 and TRBJ2-1, the full variable domain is DVKVTQSSRYLVKRTGEKVFLECVQDMDHENMFWYRQDPGLGLRLIYFSYDVKMKEKGDIPEGYSVSREKKERFSLILESASTNQTSMYLCASRLPGDEQFFGPGTRLTVL.

This clonotype was found many times. The chain links TRBV3-1 to TRBJ2-5; no clear D. CDR3 length equals 14 residues. Looked up from germline, CDR1 is LGHDT and CDR2 is YNNKEL (reference sequence). The germline V and J ends were trimmed by 4 bases and 7 bases, with 16 bases remaining between them. CDR3 residues: CASSPRDGSGTQYF. As DNA, the CDR3 is TGTGCCAGCAGCCCACGAGACGGTTCAGGGACCCAGTACTTC.

This clonotype has just a few counts. The rearrangement uses TRBV15 and TRBJ2-1; TRBD1 agrees at 7 bases. Trimming removed 5 bases from V and 6 bases from J; junction bases left unmatched: 4. The CDR3 contains 13 residues. From germline, CDR1 is LNHNV and CDR2 YYDKDF (reference sequence). The CDR3 nucleotides read TGTGCCACCAGCGCGACAGGGTTCAATGAGCAGTTCTTC. Translation gives CATSATGFNEQFF.

V is TRBV6-1 and J is TRBJ1-2; the D is unclear. V gave up 11 bases and J gave up 1 base, with 11 bases separating them. Germline V gene lookup returns CDR1 MNHNS and CDR2 SASEGT. The CDR3 is 12 amino acids. The CDR3 nucleotides read TGTGCCTGCACTAGTATTAACTATGGCTACACCTTC. Its protein product is CACTSINYGYTF.

The table lists this clonotype with a few counts. The chain uses TRBV3-1 and TRBJ2-1; D gene uncertain. This CDR3 region has 15 residues. Trimming pared 3 bases from V and 4 bases from J, leaving 13 bases between. Germline V gives CDR1 LGHDT, CDR2 YNNKEL (reference sequence). The CDR3 reads CASSHRGSPYNEQFF. For the CDR3, the DNA is TGTGCCAGCAGCCACAGAGGCTCTCCATACAATGAGCAGTTCTTC.

This chain links TRBV6-2 or TRBV6-3 with TRBJ1-5, with D unresolved. The germline gives CDR1 MNHEY, CDR2 SVGEGT. The CDR3 loop spans 14 amino acids. Trimming pared 6 bases from V and 3 bases from J, leaving 12 bases between. The CDR3 region is CASRWGGINQPQHF. The CDR3 DNA follows: TGTGCCAGCAGATGGGGAGGGATCAATCAGCCCCAGCATTTT.

A word on this clonotype: This could be a read error, since a much larger clone is one nucleotide away. The chain is built from TRBV7-9 and TRBJ2-3; TRBD1 aligns across 8 bases. The CDR3 runs 17 residues. Germline loops: CDR1 SEHNR, CDR2 FQNEAQ (reference sequence). CDR3 in DNA: TGTGCCAGCAGCAACCGACAGGGGATGATAGCACCAGATACGCGGTATTTT. Its protein product is CASSNRQGMIAPDTRYF.

The chain couples TRBV15 to TRBJ1-2; D is perhaps TRBD1 (5 bases). From germline, CDR1 is LNHNV and CDR2 YYDKDF (reference sequence). The CDR3 covers 17 residues. Trimming removed 8 bases at V and 0 bases at J, with 22 bases between. This CDR3 is CATVGSGRTGSNYGYTF. In DNA, the CDR3 is TGTGCCACCGTTGGCTCGGGACGCACGGGCTCTAACTATGGCTACACCTTC.

The sample holds a few counts of this clonotype. The chain combines TRBV12-3 or TRBV12-4 with TRBJ1-2; 7 bases line up with TRBD1. Trimming cost V 9 bases and J 4 bases; bases outside gene matches: 11. The CDR3 sequence is 14 residues long. The CDR3 DNA reads as TGTGCCAGTCGACCCGGGACAGACCCCTATGGCTACACCTTC. Amino acids: CASRPGTDPYGYTF.

A few counts support this clonotype. This chain uses TRBV20-1 with TRBJ2-7; D is unresolved. Between the trimmed V and J ends, which lost 0 bases and 4 bases, there was a span of 13 bases. Germline CDR1 and CDR2: DFQATT and SNEGSKA (reference sequence). The length of the CDR3 is 14 residues. The CDR3 protein is CSARDRAGTYEQYF. CDR3 sequence (DNA): TGCAGTGCTAGAGATCGGGCAGGAACTTACGAGCAGTACTTC.

In regard to this clonotype: This sequence may be a read error, since a much larger clone differs from it by one base. The rearrangement joins TRBV2 to TRBJ2-5; D gene unclear. CDR1 is SNHLY, CDR2 FYNNEI, per germline. The CDR3 totals 14 residues. The CDR3 loop reads CVSSFHTSQETQYF. CDR3 nucleotide sequence: TGTGTCAGCAGCTTTCACACCAGCCAAGAGACCCAGTACTTC.